This TCR beta chain was sequenced during a study of beta chain features in type 1 diabetes. Study-wide background: Sorted cell examination encompassed under 130 million cells across all samples.

Expressed TCRB transcripts got sequenced, as all isolated RNA was reverse transcribed. Clones were read by immunoSEQ multiplex PCR, and TCRdb kept only the in-frame ones, dropping some. The sample yields some 410,000 clones, 14% seen once. A few counts support this clone. Germline V gene lookup returns CDR1 SGDLS and CDR2 YYNGEE. Trimming stripped 0 bases from V and 6 bases from J, with 15 bases between. The CDR3 contains 15 residues. The sequenced sample was naive CD4+ T cells from blood. This receptor was taken from a man aged 30 to 45 in good health. The rearrangement joins TRBV9 to TRBJ1-1; the D gene is possibly TRBD1 (6 bases). This CDR3 reads CASSVDGRTAAEAFF. For the CDR3, the DNA is TGTGCCAGCAGCGTAGATGGAAGGACAGCGGCTGAAGCTTTCTTT.